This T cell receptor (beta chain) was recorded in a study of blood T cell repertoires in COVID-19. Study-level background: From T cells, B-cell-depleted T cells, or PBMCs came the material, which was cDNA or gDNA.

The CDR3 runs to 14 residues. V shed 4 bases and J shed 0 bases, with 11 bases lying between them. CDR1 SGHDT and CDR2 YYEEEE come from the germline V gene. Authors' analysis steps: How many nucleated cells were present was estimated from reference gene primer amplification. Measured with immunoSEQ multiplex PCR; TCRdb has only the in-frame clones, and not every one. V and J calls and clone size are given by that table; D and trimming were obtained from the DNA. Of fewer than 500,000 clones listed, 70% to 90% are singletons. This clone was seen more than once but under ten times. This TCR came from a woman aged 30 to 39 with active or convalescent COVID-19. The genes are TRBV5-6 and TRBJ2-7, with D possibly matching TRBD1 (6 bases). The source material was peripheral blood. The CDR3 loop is CASSGGWSSYEQYF. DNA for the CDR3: TGTGCCAGCAGCGGGGGCTGGAGCTCCTACGAGCAGTACTTC.